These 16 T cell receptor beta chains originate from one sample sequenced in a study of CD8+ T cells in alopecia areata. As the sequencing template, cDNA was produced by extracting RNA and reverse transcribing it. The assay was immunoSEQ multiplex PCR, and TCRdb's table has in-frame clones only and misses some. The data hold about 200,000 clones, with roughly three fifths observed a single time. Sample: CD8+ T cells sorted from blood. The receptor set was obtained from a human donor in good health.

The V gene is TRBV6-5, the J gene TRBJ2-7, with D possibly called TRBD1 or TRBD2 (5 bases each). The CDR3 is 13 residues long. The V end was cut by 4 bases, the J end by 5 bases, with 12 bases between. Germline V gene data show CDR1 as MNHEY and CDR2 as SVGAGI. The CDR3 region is CASSLGEKNEQYF. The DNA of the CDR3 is TGTGCCAGCAGTTTAGGGGAGAAGAACGAGCAGTACTTC.

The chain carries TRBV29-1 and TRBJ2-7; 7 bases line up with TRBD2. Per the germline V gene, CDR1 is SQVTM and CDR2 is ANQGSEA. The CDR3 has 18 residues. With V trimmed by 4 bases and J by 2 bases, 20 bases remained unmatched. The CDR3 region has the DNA TGCAGCGTTGTATTTACGGCCGGCGGGGGTAGTTCGACCTACGAGCAGTACTTC. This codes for CSVVFTAGGGSSTYEQYF.

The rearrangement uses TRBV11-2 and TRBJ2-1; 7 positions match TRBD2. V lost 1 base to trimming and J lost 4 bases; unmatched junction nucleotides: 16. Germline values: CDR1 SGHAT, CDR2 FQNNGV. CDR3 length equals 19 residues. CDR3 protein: CASSLASELRRGRYNEQFF. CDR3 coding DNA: TGTGCCAGCAGCTTAGCTAGCGAGTTGCGGCGGGGGAGATACAATGAGCAGTTCTTC.

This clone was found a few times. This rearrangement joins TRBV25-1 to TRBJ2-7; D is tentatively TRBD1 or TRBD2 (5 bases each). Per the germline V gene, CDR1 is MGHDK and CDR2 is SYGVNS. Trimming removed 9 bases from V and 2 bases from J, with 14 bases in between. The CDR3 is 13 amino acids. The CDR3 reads CASIRDGTYEQYF. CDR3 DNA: TGTGCCAGTATCCGGGACGGCACCTACGAGCAGTACTTC.

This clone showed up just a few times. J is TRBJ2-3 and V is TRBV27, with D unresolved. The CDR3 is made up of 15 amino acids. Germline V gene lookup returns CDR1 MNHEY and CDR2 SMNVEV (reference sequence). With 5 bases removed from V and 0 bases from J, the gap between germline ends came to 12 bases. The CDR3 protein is CASSAGFASTDTQYF. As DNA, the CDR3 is TGTGCCAGCAGTGCCGGGTTCGCTAGCACAGATACGCAGTATTTT.

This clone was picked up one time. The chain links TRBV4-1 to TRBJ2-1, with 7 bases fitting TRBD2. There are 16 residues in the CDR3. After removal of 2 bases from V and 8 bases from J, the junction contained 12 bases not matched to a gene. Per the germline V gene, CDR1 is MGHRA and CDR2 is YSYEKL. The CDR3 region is CASSQRTSHLGDEQFF. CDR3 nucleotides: TGCGCCAGCAGCCAACGGACTAGTCATTTAGGGGATGAGCAGTTCTTC.

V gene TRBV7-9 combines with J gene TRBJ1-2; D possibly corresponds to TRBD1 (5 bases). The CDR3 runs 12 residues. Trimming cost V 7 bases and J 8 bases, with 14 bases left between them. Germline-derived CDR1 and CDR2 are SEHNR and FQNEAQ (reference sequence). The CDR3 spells CASTQGERGYTF. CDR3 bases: TGTGCCAGCACCCAGGGTGAGCGGGGCTACACCTTC.

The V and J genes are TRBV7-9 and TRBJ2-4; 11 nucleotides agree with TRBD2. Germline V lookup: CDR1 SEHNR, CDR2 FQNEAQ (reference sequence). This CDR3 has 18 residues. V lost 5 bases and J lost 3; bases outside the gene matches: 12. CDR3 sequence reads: CASSQGTSGIPYKNIQYF. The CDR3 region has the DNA TGTGCCAGCAGCCAGGGGACTAGCGGAATCCCCTACAAAAACATTCAGTACTTC.

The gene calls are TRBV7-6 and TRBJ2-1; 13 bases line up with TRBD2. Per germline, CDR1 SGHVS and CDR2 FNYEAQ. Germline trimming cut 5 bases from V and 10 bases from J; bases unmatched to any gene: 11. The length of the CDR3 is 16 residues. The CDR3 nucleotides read TGTGCCAGCAGCACGACTAGCGGGGGGATACAATGGGAGCAGTTCTTC. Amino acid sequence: CASSTTSGGIQWEQFF.

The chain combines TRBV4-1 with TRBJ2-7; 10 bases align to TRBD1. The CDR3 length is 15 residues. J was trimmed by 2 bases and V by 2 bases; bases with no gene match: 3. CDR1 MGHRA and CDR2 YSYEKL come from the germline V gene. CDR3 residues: CASSQTGTGAYEQYF. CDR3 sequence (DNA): TGCGCCAGCAGCCAAACCGGGACAGGGGCCTACGAGCAGTACTTC.

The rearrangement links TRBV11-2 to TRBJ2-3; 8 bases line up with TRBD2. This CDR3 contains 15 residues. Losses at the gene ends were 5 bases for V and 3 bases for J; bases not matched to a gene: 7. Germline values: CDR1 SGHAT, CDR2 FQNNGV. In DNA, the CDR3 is TGTGCCAGCAGCCCGACTAGCGCGACGACAGATACGCAGTATTTT. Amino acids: CASSPTSATTDTQYF.

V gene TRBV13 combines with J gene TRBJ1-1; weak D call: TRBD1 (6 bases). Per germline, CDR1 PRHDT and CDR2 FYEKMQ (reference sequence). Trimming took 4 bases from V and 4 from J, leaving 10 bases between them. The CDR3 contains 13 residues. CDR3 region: CASSSGAGTEAFF. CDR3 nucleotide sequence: TGTGCCAGCAGCTCAGGGGCGGGCACTGAAGCTTTCTTT.

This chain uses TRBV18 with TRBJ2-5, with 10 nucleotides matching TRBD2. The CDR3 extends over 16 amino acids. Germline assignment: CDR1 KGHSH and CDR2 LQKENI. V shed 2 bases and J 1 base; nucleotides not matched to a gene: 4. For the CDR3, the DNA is TGTGCCAGCTCACCAGGACTAGCGGAGATCCAAGAGACCCAGTACTTC. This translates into CASSPGLAEIQETQYF.

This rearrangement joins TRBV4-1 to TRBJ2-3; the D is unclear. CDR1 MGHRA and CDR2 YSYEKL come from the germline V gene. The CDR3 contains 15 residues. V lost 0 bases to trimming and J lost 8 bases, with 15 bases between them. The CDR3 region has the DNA TGCGCCAGCAGCCAAGAAGGTGGTGGAAGTGGTACGCAGTATTTT. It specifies CASSQEGGGSGTQYF.

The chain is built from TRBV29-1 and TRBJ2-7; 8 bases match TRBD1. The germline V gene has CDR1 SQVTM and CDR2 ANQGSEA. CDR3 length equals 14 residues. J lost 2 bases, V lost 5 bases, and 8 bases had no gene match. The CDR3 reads CSVLPGQEPYEQYF. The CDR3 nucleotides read TGCAGCGTTCTCCCGGGACAGGAGCCCTACGAGCAGTACTTC.

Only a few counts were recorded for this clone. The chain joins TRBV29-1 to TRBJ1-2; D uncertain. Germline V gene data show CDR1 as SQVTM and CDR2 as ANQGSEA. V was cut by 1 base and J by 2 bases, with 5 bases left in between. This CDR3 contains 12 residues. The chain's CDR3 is CSVEGYNYGYTF. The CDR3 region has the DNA TGCAGCGTTGAAGGTTACAACTATGGCTACACCTTC.